This entry lists 22 T cell receptor beta chains sequenced from one sample in a study of identical twins (dated by TCRdb to between 2015 and 2016). Libraries were constructed by 5' RACE. Sequencing took place on an Illumina HiSeq 2000. TCRdb redid the processing of the public reads, applying fastp at Q25 and MiXCR, and retained in-frame beta chains. Identical CDR3 proteins give one entry, which carries the most common genes and DNA. In this sample the table shows approximately 500,000 distinct CDR3 sequences, less than 25% of which occur a single time. Of the sample, around 3% is held by the ten largest clones. These data were also reused for a study on T cells expressing NK-cell markers.

What was sequenced was CD4+ T cells sorted from blood. The receptor set was obtained from a woman younger than 35 in good health.

This clonotype has a count of ten or more. The chain uses TRBV12-3 or TRBV12-4 and TRBJ1-2; possibly TRBD1 for D (5 bases). V lost 1 base, J lost 3 bases, and 9 bases lay in between. This CDR3 region has 14 residues. This CDR3 reads CASSLGQLDYGYTF. CDR3 DNA sequence: TGTGCCAGCAGTTTAGGACAGCTAGACTATGGCTACACCTTC.

This chain connects TRBV5-6 to TRBJ1-2; the D is unclear. Trimming took 4 bases from V and 7 from J, leaving 8 bases between them. Germline loops: CDR1 SGHDT, CDR2 YYEEEE. This CDR3 is built from 11 residues. CDR3 region: CASSTSGGYTF. The CDR3 DNA follows: TGTGCCAGCAGCACTTCAGGTGGCTACACCTTC.

The DNA for the CDR3 is TGTGCTAGTGGTTTGGGGGTTGGCGCCTCCCCACCCTACAATGAGCAGTTCTTC. It translates to CASGLGVGASPPYNEQFF. The chain couples TRBV12-5 to TRBJ2-1; the D is unclear. Germline-derived CDR1 and CDR2 are LGHNT and FRNRAP. The length of the CDR3 is 18 residues. With 1 base removed from V and 2 bases from J, the gap between germline ends came to 18 bases. Filled out from reference TRBV12-5 and TRBJ2-1, the complete variable domain reads DARVTQTPRHKVTEMGQEVTMRCQPILGHNTVFWYRQTMMQGLELLAYFRNRAPLDDSGMPKDRFSAEMPDATLATLKIQPSEPRDSAVYFCASGLGVGASPPYNEQFFGPGTRLTVL.

V and J are TRBV12-3 or TRBV12-4 and TRBJ2-4; the D gene is possibly TRBD2 (5 bases). Trimming cost V 6 bases and J 0 bases, with 9 bases left between them. The CDR3 is made up of 14 amino acids. The chain's CDR3 is CASSVGLAKNIQYF. Written as DNA, the CDR3 is TGTGCCAGCAGCGTCGGACTAGCCAAAAACATTCAGTACTTC.

The rearrangement joins TRBV10-3 to TRBJ2-3, with TRBD2 matching over 10 bases. CDR3 size: 14 residues. In germline, CDR1 is ENHRY, CDR2 SYGVKD. V gave up 6 bases and J gave up 6 bases; unmatched junction bases: 6. CDR3 coding DNA: TGTGCCATCAGGCTAGCGGGGGCTTCGGATACGCAGTATTTT. It is translated as CAIRLAGASDTQYF.

The chain uses TRBV5-1 and TRBJ1-1, with 8 bases matching TRBD1. Germline CDR1 SGHRS, CDR2 YFSETQ. This CDR3 spans 15 amino acids. The J segment lost 5 bases and the V segment lost 6 bases, leaving 12 bases of the junction unmatched. CDR3 nucleotide sequence: TGCGCCAGCACCTTCTCCGGGACAGGACTTACTGAAGCTTTCTTT. Its translation is CASTFSGTGLTEAFF.

The sample holds a few counts of this clonotype. The gene calls are TRBV12-3 or TRBV12-4 and TRBJ1-1, with D possibly being TRBD1 (6 bases). CDR3 length: 12 amino acids. V was pared by 7 bases and J by 5 bases, with 11 bases between. CDR3 in amino acids: CASNLGGTEAFF. Here the CDR3 DNA reads TGTGCCAGCAACCTAGGGGGAACTGAAGCTTTCTTT.

This clonotype was detected only a few times. The rearrangement uses TRBV5-1 and TRBJ2-1; 9 bases are a match to TRBD1. Germline assignment: CDR1 SGHRS and CDR2 YFSETQ. After removal of 4 bases from V and 4 bases from J, the junction contained 12 bases not matched to a gene. This CDR3 is 17 amino acids long. The CDR3 is CASSDRGGPMGYNEQFF. The CDR3 nucleotides read TGCGCCAGCAGCGACAGGGGGGGCCCAATGGGGTACAATGAGCAGTTCTTC. Full variable domain (outside the CDR3, taken from reference TRBV5-1 and TRBJ2-1): KAGVTQTPRYLIKTRGQQVTLSCSPISGHRSVSWYQQTPGQGLQFLFEYFSETQRNKGNFPGRFSGRQFSNSRSEMNVSTLELGDSALYLCASSDRGGPMGYNEQFFGPGTRLTVL.

This chain connects TRBV29-1 to TRBJ2-1; tentative D call: TRBD2 (6 bases). Germline CDR1 SQVTM, CDR2 ANQGSEA. The CDR3 sequence is 15 residues long. Trimming stripped 7 bases from V and 0 bases from J, with 16 bases between. The CDR3 loop reads CSARGAAVSYNEQFF. CDR3 DNA sequence: TGCAGCGCACGCGGGGCGGCAGTCTCCTACAATGAGCAGTTCTTC.

This rearrangement joins TRBV12-3 or TRBV12-4 to TRBJ1-6; D is unresolved. Between the trimmed V and J ends, which lost 6 bases and 6 bases, there was a span of 12 bases. The CDR3 totals 14 residues. The CDR3 coding sequence is TGTGCCAGCAGCCCCCCCAACCGTAATTCACCCCTCCACTTT. Translated, it gives CASSPPNRNSPLHF.

This clonotype has only a few counts. The V call is TRBV12-3 or TRBV12-4, the J call TRBJ2-1; 8 nucleotides match TRBD1. V was pared by 7 bases and J by 4 bases, with 3 bases of the junction left unmatched. The CDR3 covers 13 residues. The CDR3, as DNA: TGTGCCAGCATCCGGGACAGGTACAATGAGCAGTTCTTC. As protein: CASIRDRYNEQFF.

V usage is TRBV11-2 and J usage is TRBJ1-2; perhaps TRBD1 as D (6 bases). Germline CDR1 is SGHAT and CDR2 is FQNNGV. Trimming shortened V by 3 bases and J by 4 bases, and 21 bases separated the two germline ends. The CDR3 runs 17 residues. The CDR3 loop reads CASSFGNRGGKGYGYTF. CDR3 coding DNA: TGTGCCAGCAGCTTCGGGAATCGAGGGGGGAAGGGCTATGGCTACACCTTC.

The rearrangement uses TRBV5-1 and TRBJ2-2; 8 bases map to TRBD1. The V segment lost 1 base and the J segment 7 bases; nucleotides outside the gene matches: 9. CDR3 length: 16 residues. Germline CDR1 and CDR2: SGHRS and YFSETQ. The CDR3 region is CASSLQGTGIGGELFF. The CDR3 coding sequence is TGCGCCAGCAGCTTGCAGGGGACAGGAATCGGCGGGGAGCTGTTTTTT. Drawing the rest from reference TRBV5-1 and TRBJ2-2, the complete variable domain is KAGVTQTPRYLIKTRGQQVTLSCSPISGHRSVSWYQQTPGQGLQFLFEYFSETQRNKGNFPGRFSGRQFSNSRSEMNVSTLELGDSALYLCASSLQGTGIGGELFFGEGSRLTVL.

This chain links TRBV2 with TRBJ1-1; D unclear. This CDR3 has 14 amino acids. Trimming left V 3 bases short and J 7 bases short, with 15 bases between. The germline CDR1 and CDR2 sequences are SNHLY and FYNNEI. CDR3 loop: CASSEVHSTVEAFF. The CDR3 coding sequence is TGTGCCAGCAGTGAGGTGCACAGCACAGTTGAAGCTTTCTTT.

This sequence joins TRBV7-2 and TRBJ1-1, with a possible D match to TRBD1 (6 bases). This CDR3 has 16 amino acids. V lost 2 bases, J lost 5 bases, and 18 bases lay in between. Germline assignment: CDR1 SGHTA and CDR2 FQGNSA. The CDR3 DNA is TGTGCCAGCAGCTTAAAGGGACCTCCAGGGGTGACTGAAGCTTTCTTT. Protein sequence: CASSLKGPPGVTEAFF.

V and J are TRBV3-1 and TRBJ2-7; 9 bases are shared with TRBD2. J gave up 6 bases and V 4 bases, and 13 bases lay outside the gene matches. The germline gives CDR1 LGHDT, CDR2 YNNKEL (reference sequence). The CDR3 is 16 amino acids. The DNA for the CDR3 is TGTGCCAGCAGCCGCGGGGGGGGACTGCTAGGCGGCGAGCAGTACTTC. Protein sequence: CASSRGGGLLGGEQYF.

The table lists this clonotype with a few counts. The chain recombines TRBV20-1 with TRBJ2-1, with 7 bases that match TRBD2. The junction had 4 bases not matched to a gene; V was cut back by 2 bases and J by 3 bases. The germline V gene has CDR1 DFQATT and CDR2 SNEGSKA (reference sequence). The CDR3 totals 14 residues. The CDR3 coding sequence is TGCAGTGCTAGAAGTCTAGCGGACTACAATGAGCAGTTCTTC. Encoded protein: CSARSLADYNEQFF.

This clonotype has more than one count but fewer than ten. The V gene is TRBV10-1, the J gene TRBJ2-3; TRBD2 matches 8 bases. The CDR3 has 16 residues. V gave up 5 bases and J gave up 6 bases; unmatched junction bases: 13. Looked up from germline, CDR1 is WNHNN and CDR2 is SYGVQD (reference sequence). CDR3: CASSPGLDTRRDTQYF. The CDR3 nucleotides read TGCGCCAGCAGTCCGGGACTAGACACCCGACGTGATACGCAGTATTTT.

This chain uses TRBV3-1 with TRBJ2-1; 13 nucleotides match TRBD2. With 4 bases clipped from V and 5 bases from J, the junction kept 14 bases outside the gene matches. In germline, CDR1 is LGHDT, CDR2 YNNKEL (reference sequence). The CDR3 totals 19 residues. CDR3 residues: CASSPNYQTSGRMNNEQFF. Written as DNA, the CDR3 is TGTGCCAGCAGCCCCAACTATCAGACTAGCGGGAGGATGAACAATGAGCAGTTCTTC.

V gene TRBV7-2 combines with J gene TRBJ1-2, with a tentative D call TRBD1 (6 bases). Germline values: CDR1 SGHTA, CDR2 FQGNSA. V was pared by 2 bases and J by 6 bases, with 10 bases between. There are 13 residues in the CDR3. The CDR3 loop is CASSLQGYDGYTF. For the CDR3, the DNA is TGTGCCAGCAGCTTACAGGGGTATGATGGCTACACCTTC. Combining the CDR3 with reference TRBV7-2 and TRBJ1-2 gives the whole variable domain GAGVSQSPSNKVTEKGKDVELRCDPISGHTALYWYRQSLGQGLEFLIYFQGNSAPDKSGLPSDRFSAERTGGSVSTLTIQRTQQEDSAVYLCASSLQGYDGYTFGSGTRLTVV.

The J gene is TRBJ2-1, the V gene TRBV5-1, with D unclear. CDR1 is SGHRS and CDR2 is YFSETQ in the germline V gene. The CDR3 sequence is 16 residues long. V lost 3 bases to trimming and J lost 5 bases, with 18 bases between them. The CDR3 loop is CASSSPGGSFHNEQFF. The CDR3 DNA follows: TGCGCCAGCAGCTCGCCTGGCGGCTCCTTTCACAATGAGCAGTTCTTC. Full variable domain (rest looked up from reference TRBV5-1 and TRBJ2-1): KAGVTQTPRYLIKTRGQQVTLSCSPISGHRSVSWYQQTPGQGLQFLFEYFSETQRNKGNFPGRFSGRQFSNSRSEMNVSTLELGDSALYLCASSSPGGSFHNEQFFGPGTRLTVL.

The chain recombines TRBV27 with TRBJ1-6, with D perhaps TRBD1 (5 bases). The CDR3 totals 14 residues. Germline V gene sequence: CDR1 MNHEY, CDR2 SMNVEV (reference sequence). V was shortened by 10 bases and J by 4 bases, with 14 bases between the two germline ends. CDR3 DNA sequence: TGTGCCACCCGCTTCACAGGATATAATTCACCCCTCCACTTT. Protein: CATRFTGYNSPLHF.